This T cell receptor (beta chain) is drawn from a study of blood T cell repertoires in COVID-19. Sequencing was performed with immunoSEQ multiplex PCR; in TCRdb, only in-frame clones are kept and a portion is missing. In the table there are a few hundred thousand clones, 70% to 90% of which are singletons. Deletions cut 3 bases from V and 3 bases from J, with 18 bases between. The CDR3 sequence is 16 residues long. Looked up from germline, CDR1 is SGDLS and CDR2 is YYNGEE. Source material: PBMCs or T cells enriched from blood (not recorded which). The origin of this receptor is a woman between 40 and 55 years old with acute COVID-19. The chain carries TRBV9 and TRBJ1-1; D remains unclear. The CDR3 nucleotides read TGTGCCAGCAGCGGCCCTCGGGGTACCGGGGACACTGAAGCTTTCTTT. This gives the protein CASSGPRGTGDTEAFF.